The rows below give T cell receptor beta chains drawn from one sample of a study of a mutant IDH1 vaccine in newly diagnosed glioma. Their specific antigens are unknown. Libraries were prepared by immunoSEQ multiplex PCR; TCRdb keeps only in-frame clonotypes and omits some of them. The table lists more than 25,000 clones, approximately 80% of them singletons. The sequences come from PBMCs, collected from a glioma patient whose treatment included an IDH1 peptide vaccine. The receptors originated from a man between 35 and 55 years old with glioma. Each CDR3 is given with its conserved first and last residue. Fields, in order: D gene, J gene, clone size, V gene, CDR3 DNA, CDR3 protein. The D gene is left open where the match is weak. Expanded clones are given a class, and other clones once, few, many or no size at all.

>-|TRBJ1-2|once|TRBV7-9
TGTGCCAGCAGCTTGGGGGCAGTTGGCTACACCTTC
CASSLGAVGYTF
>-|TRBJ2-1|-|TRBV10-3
TGTGCCATCAGTGTGCAGGCCGATGAGCAGTTCTTC
CAISVQADEQFF
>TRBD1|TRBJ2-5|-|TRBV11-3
TGTGCCAGCAGCTTAGCCGACAGGGTTACGGAGACCCAGTACTTC
CASSLADRVTETQYF
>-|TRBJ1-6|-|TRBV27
TGTGCCAGCCAGGCCCTCGGAACTTCACCCCTCCACTTT
CASQALGTSPLHF
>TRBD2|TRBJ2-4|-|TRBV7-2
TGTGCCAGCAGCTCGAGGAGCGGGGGGTTCGGAAACATTCAGTACTTC
CASSSRSGGFGNIQYF
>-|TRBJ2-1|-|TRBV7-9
TGTGCCAGCAGCTCCACCATATTAAGTGAGCAGTTCTTC
CASSSTILSEQFF
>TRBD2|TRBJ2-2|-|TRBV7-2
TGTGCCAGCAGCTTAGGCGGGGGGTCTTTCGGGGAGCTGTTTTTT
CASSLGGGSFGELFF
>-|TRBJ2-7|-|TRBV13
TGTGCCAGCAGCTTAGGACCGGTCCTTTACGAGCAGTACTTC
CASSLGPVLYEQYF
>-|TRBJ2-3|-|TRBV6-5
TGTGCCAGCAGCTACATAGATAATTCAGATACGCAGTATTTT
CASSYIDNSDTQYF
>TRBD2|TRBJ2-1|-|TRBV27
TGTGCCAGCAGTTTAAAGGGCCGCGGGAGGCTAGGCTACAATGAGCAGTTCTTC
CASSLKGRGRLGYNEQFF
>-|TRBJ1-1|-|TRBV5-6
TGTGCCAGCAGCTTGTCTGGCCCTGAAGCTTTCTTT
CASSLSGPEAFF
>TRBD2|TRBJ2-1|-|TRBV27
TGTGCCAGCAGTTTAGGGACTAGTATTTCGCAGTTCTTC
CASSLGTSISQFF
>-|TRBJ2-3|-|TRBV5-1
TGCGCCAGCAGGGGAGGCACAGATACGCAGTATTTT
CASRGGTDTQYF
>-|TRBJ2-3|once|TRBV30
TGTGCCTGGTCACTGGGAGGATCGGGCACAGATACGCAGTATTTT
CAWSLGGSGTDTQYF
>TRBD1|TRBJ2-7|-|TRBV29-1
TGCAGCGTGGAGGGGGGGGACAGGGGGTACGAGCAGTACTTC
CSVEGGDRGYEQYF
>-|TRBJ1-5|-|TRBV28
TGTGCCAGCAGTTTAGGAGGTACCAATCAGCCCCAGCATTTT
CASSLGGTNQPQHF
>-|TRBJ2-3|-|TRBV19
TGTGCCAGTAGTATGTGGGACGGAACAGATACGCAGTATTTT
CASSMWDGTDTQYF
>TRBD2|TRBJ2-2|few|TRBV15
TGTGCCACCGGCGGGAGTCTTACCGGGGAGCTGTTTTTT
CATGGSLTGELFF
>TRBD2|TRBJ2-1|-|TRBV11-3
TGTGCCAGCAGCTTAACTAGCGGGAGTTTTAATGAGCAGTTCTTC
CASSLTSGSFNEQFF
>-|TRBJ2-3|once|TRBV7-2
TGTGCCAGCAGCTTCTCCGGGACCCCCGGGGGTACGCAGTATTTT
CASSFSGTPGGTQYF
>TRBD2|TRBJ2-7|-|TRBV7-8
TGTGCCAGCAGCTCGAGAATAGGGACTAGCGGGAGGTACGAGCAGTACTTC
CASSSRIGTSGRYEQYF
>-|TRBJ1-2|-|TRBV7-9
TGTGCCAGCAGCTTAGTTGCAGGCTTAGGTTATGGCTACACCTTC
CASSLVAGLGYGYTF
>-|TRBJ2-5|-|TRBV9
TGTGCCAGCTCTATTAATCCGGGGGGCGATGAGACCCAGTACTTC
CASSINPGGDETQYF
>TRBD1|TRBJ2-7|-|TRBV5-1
TGCGCCAGCAGCCCGGGACAGCCCCCCTCCTACGAGCAGTACTTC
CASSPGQPPSYEQYF
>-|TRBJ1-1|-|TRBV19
TGTGCCAGTAGTATAGGCAGGGCGAGGACTGAAGCTTTCTTT
CASSIGRARTEAFF
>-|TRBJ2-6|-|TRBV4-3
TGCGCCAGCAGCCAAGATAGTTGGGGGGCCAACGTCCTGACTTTC
CASSQDSWGANVLTF
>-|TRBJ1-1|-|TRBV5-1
TGCGCCAGCAGCCAAGGGATTTCGAACACTGAAGCTTTCTTT
CASSQGISNTEAFF
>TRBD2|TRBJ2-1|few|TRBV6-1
TGTGCCAGCAGTGGGATCGGCGGGAGGGCCTACAATGAGCAGTTCTTC
CASSGIGGRAYNEQFF
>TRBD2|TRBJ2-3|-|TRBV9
TGTGCCAGCAGCCTCCCCTTAGCGGGGGGACTGGATACGCAGTATTTT
CASSLPLAGGLDTQYF
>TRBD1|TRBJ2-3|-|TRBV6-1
TGTGCCAGCAGCCCACGGACAGGGACAGATACGCAGTATTTT
CASSPRTGTDTQYF
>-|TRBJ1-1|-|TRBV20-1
TGCAGTGCTAGCAGAAGGGCTGAAGCTTTCTTT
CSASRRAEAFF
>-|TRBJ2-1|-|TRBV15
TGTGCCACCAGAACCCGTAGTAAAGCCACTGAGCAGTTCTTC
CATRTRSKATEQFF
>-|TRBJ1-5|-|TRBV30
TGTGCCTGGAGCATCGGCAATCAGCCCCAGCATTTT
CAWSIGNQPQHF
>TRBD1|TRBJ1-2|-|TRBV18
TGTGCCAGCTCACTATCCGGGACAGATAACTATGGCTACACCTTC
CASSLSGTDNYGYTF
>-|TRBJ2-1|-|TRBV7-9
TGTGCCAGCAGCTTACAGGGCTCCTACAATGAGCAGTTCTTC
CASSLQGSYNEQFF
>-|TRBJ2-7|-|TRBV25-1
TGTGCCAGCAGTGAAGTTGGAGGGATTAGCGAGCAGTACTTC
CASSEVGGISEQYF
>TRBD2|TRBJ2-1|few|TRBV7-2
TGTGCCAGCAGCTCGACTAGCGGGAGGGCCCTCGGGTTAAATGAGCAGTTCTTC
CASSSTSGRALGLNEQFF
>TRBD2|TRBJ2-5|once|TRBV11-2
TGTGCCAGCAGCTTGACGTCCTCTAGCGGGAGTGGACAAGAGACCCAGTACTTC
CASSLTSSSGSGQETQYF
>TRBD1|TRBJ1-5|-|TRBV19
TGTGCCAGTAGTAATCCTCCGGGGACAGGGGGCAATCAGCCCCAGCATTTT
CASSNPPGTGGNQPQHF
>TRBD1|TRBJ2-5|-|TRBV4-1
TGCGCCAGCAGCAGGGGACAGGGAGAGACCCAGTACTTC
CASSRGQGETQYF
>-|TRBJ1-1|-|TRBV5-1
TGCGCCAGCAGCTTGACCGGGTATGGCACTGAAGCTTTCTTT
CASSLTGYGTEAFF
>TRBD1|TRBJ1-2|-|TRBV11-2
TGTGCCAGCAGCTCAACAGGGGGCAAGGTGTACGGCTACACCTTC
CASSSTGGKVYGYTF
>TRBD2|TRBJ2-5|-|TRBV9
TGTGCCAGCAGCGCAGCCCTAGCGGGAGCCTGGGAGACCCAGTACTTC
CASSAALAGAWETQYF
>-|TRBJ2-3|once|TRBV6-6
TGTGCCAGCAGTTACGACAGCACAGATACGCAGTATTTT
CASSYDSTDTQYF
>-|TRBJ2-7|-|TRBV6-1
TGTGCCAGCAGTGGGACAGTTTACGAGCAGTACTTC
CASSGTVYEQYF
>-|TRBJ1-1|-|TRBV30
TGTGCCTGGGGGGAGGGAAACACTGAAGCTTTCTTT
CAWGEGNTEAFF
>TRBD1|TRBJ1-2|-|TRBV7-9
TGTGCCAGCACCCCCCCGGACAGGGTGCGCTACACCTTC
CASTPPDRVRYTF
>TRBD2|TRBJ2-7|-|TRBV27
TGTGCCAGCAGTCCAGGAGCGGGAGGCCTCTACGAGCAGTACTTC
CASSPGAGGLYEQYF
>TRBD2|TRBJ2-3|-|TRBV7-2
TGTGCCAGCACCCCGACTAGCGGGAGATTTGGCACAGATACGCAGTATTTT
CASTPTSGRFGTDTQYF
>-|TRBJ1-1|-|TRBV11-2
TGTGCCAGTCAGATGAGGGTAAGGGACACTGAAGCTTTCTTT
CASQMRVRDTEAFF
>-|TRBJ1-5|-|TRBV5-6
TGTGCCAGCAGCCTACGGACAGCAGGACAGCCCCAGCATTTT
CASSLRTAGQPQHF
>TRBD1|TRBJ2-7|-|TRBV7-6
TGTGCCAGCAGCGGACCGGGACAGGGCTACGAGCAGTACTTC
CASSGPGQGYEQYF
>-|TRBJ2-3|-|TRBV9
TGTGCCAGCACGCGAGCGGAATCGGTTCATACGCAGTATTTT
CASTRAESVHTQYF
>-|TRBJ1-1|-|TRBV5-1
TGCGCCAGCAGCTACGGGACTGAAGGAACTGAAGCTTTCTTT
CASSYGTEGTEAFF
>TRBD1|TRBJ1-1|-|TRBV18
TGTGCCAGCTCAACGACAGGGCGGAACACTGAAGCTTTCTTT
CASSTTGRNTEAFF
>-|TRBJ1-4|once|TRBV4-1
TGCGCCAGCAGCCAAGATAGGGCCCGGGGAGGGGACTATGAAAAACTGTTTTTT
CASSQDRARGGDYEKLFF
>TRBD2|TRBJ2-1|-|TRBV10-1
TGCGCCAGCAGTGAGCCCTCGGCGGGAGGGGGAGAGCAGTTCTTC
CASSEPSAGGGEQFF
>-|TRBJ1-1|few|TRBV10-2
TGCGCCAGCAGTGAATTTCACCGTTTGACTGAAGCTTTCTTT
CASSEFHRLTEAFF
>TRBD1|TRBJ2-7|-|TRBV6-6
TGTGCCAGCAGTTTCCTCGGACAGGGTGGGTCCTACGAGCAGTACTTC
CASSFLGQGGSYEQYF
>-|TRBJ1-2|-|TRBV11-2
TGTGCCAGCAGCCCTCTCATAGGTTTCTATGGCTACACCTTC
CASSPLIGFYGYTF